The rows below give T cell receptor beta chains drawn from one sample of a study of CD8 T cells in ankylosing spondylitis. TCRdb fed the 5' RACE reads into MiXCR, producing one record per CDR3 protein. The data hold 210,000 or so distinct CDR3 sequences, with less than 9.5% observed a single time. The sample taken for sequencing was blood, either unsorted or a sorted T cell fraction (not recorded which). The receptor set was obtained from a female donor with ankylosing spondylitis or in good health (not recorded which). Each CDR3 is given with its conserved first and last residue. The D gene is left open where the match is weak. Some rows have no size entry. The others give once, few or many, or a class for an expanded clone.

TRBJ1-2	TRBV7-2	TRBD1	-	TGTGCCAGCACCATCAATAAGGGGGCGTTCCCCTACACCTTC	CASTINKGAFPYTF
TRBJ1-1	TRBV6-5	-	many	TGTGCCAGCAGTTCACCGGGACGGGGAAACACTGAAGCTTTCTTT	CASSSPGRGNTEAFF
TRBJ2-1	TRBV29-1	-	many	TGCAGCGTTGAGGCTAGCCGGAATGAGCAGTTCTTC	CSVEASRNEQFF
TRBJ1-2	TRBV7-8	-	many	TGTGCCAGCAGCTTGGGCAGTTTGAACTATGGCTACACCTTC	CASSLGSLNYGYTF
TRBJ2-5	TRBV7-9	TRBD2	few	TGTGCCAGCAGCTTGGCCTCGGGACTATGGGCCCAGTACTTC	CASSLASGLWAQYF
TRBJ2-5	TRBV12-3/TRBV12-4	-	-	TGTGCCAGCAGCCCCCTACAGGGTTTACAGACCCAGTACTTC	CASSPLQGLQTQYF
TRBJ1-5	TRBV6-2/TRBV6-3	-	many	TGTGCCAGCAGTTACTCGCGTCAGGGTACGAAGGATCAGCCCCAGCATTTT	CASSYSRQGTKDQPQHF
TRBJ2-5	TRBV20-1	-	medium-sized	TGCAGTGTTAAGACCGTAGAGACCCAGTACTTC	CSVKTVETQYF
TRBJ2-2	TRBV10-3	-	many	TGTGCCATCAGTGAGTTGCGGGGGCGAAGGACCGGGGAGCTGTTTTTT	CAISELRGRRTGELFF
TRBJ1-2	TRBV28	-	many	TGTGCCAGCAGTTTAAAGGAGATCTATGGCTACACCTTC	CASSLKEIYGYTF
TRBJ2-4	TRBV7-2	-	-	TGTGCCAGCAGACCGGGAGCAAGCAAAAACATTCAGTACTTC	CASRPGASKNIQYF
TRBJ2-7	TRBV9	-	many	TGTGCCACCTACGAGCAGTACTTC	CATYEQYF
TRBJ1-3	TRBV6-5	-	many	TGTGCCAGCAGTTACCTGGGTTCGGGAAACACCATATATTTT	CASSYLGSGNTIYF
TRBJ1-2	TRBV20-1	-	many	TGCAGTGCCACAGGGCCTCCCAACTATGGCTACACCTTC	CSATGPPNYGYTF
TRBJ1-6	TRBV28	-	many	TGTGCCAGCAGTTTATCGGGATCACCCCTCCACTTT	CASSLSGSPLHF
TRBJ1-4	TRBV7-2	-	many	TGTGCCAGCAGCTTCCAGACATCTTTTGCAACTAATGAAAAACTGTTTTTT	CASSFQTSFATNEKLFF
TRBJ1-2	TRBV20-1	-	many	TGCAGTGCTAGCCCCACAGGGAACTATGGCTACACCTTC	CSASPTGNYGYTF
TRBJ2-5	TRBV12-3/TRBV12-4	-	many	TGTGCCAGCAGTCCCACTGGGGAGACGGCCCAGTACTTC	CASSPTGETAQYF
TRBJ1-5	TRBV5-1	TRBD1	many	TGCGCCAGCAGCTTGGAAGTTAGGGACAGAAATCAGCCCCAGCATTTT	CASSLEVRDRNQPQHF
TRBJ2-7	TRBV4-1	-	many	TGCGCCAGCAGCCAAGCCGTTAGCGAAACCTACGAGCAGTACTTC	CASSQAVSETYEQYF
TRBJ2-5	TRBV20-1	TRBD2	many	TGCAGTGTTGCGGCCCCCCTACTAGCGGGATGGGAGACCCAGTACTTC	CSVAAPLLAGWETQYF
TRBJ2-5	TRBV6-1	-	many	TGTGCCGTAGGTGCGGCCCAGTACTTC	CAVGAAQYF
TRBJ2-1	TRBV4-3	-	many	TGCGCCAGCAGCCAAGAGCCAGCGGACAATGAGCAGTTCTTC	CASSQEPADNEQFF
TRBJ2-1	TRBV10-3	-	many	TGTGCCATCAGTGAGGAAGGAGGGATGATATACAATGAGCAGTTCTTC	CAISEEGGMIYNEQFF
TRBJ2-1	TRBV6-2/TRBV6-3	-	-	TGTGCCAGCAGTCGGACCACGTACAATGAGCAGTTCTTC	CASSRTTYNEQFF
TRBJ2-2	TRBV15	TRBD1	many	TGTGCCACCAGCAGGGACAGGGATAAGAACACCGGGGAGCTGTTTTTT	CATSRDRDKNTGELFF
TRBJ1-1	TRBV29-1	-	many	TGCAGCGTTGAACAGGGCCCGAGATTCACTGAAGCTTTCTTT	CSVEQGPRFTEAFF
TRBJ2-3	TRBV27	TRBD2	many	TGTGCCAGCAGTCGATATCTGGGACTAGCGGGAGCGACAGCTAGCACAGATACGCAGTATTTT	CASSRYLGLAGATASTDTQYF
TRBJ2-7	TRBV20-1	-	few	TGCAGTGCTAGATTACCGGAGACCTCCTACGAGCAGTACTTC	CSARLPETSYEQYF
TRBJ1-1	TRBV7-9	-	few	TGTGCCAGCAGCTATTCACGCACTGAAGCTTTCTTT	CASSYSRTEAFF
TRBJ1-5	TRBV7-6	-	many	TGTGCCAGCAGCTTAGTAGCAGGGATAGGTCAGCCCCAGCATTTT	CASSLVAGIGQPQHF
TRBJ2-1	TRBV14	-	many	TGTGCCAGCAGTCCCGGTTCTGAGCAGTTCTTC	CASSPGSEQFF
TRBJ2-1	TRBV5-1	-	many	TGCGCCAGCAGCTTGGAAACGGGAGCCAGCTACAATGAGCAGTTCTTC	CASSLETGASYNEQFF
TRBJ2-3	TRBV6-1	TRBD2	many	TGTGCCAGCAGTCCTAGCGGGAACACAGATACGCAGTATTTT	CASSPSGNTDTQYF
TRBJ1-2	TRBV9	TRBD1	many	TGTGCCAGCAGCGTAGATGGGGGACAGGGATATAATGGCTACACCTTC	CASSVDGGQGYNGYTF
TRBJ2-3	TRBV12-3/TRBV12-4	-	many	TGTGCCAGCCTCAATCACGGTGGGGAGACAGATACGCAGTATTTT	CASLNHGGETDTQYF
TRBJ2-1	TRBV6-1	-	many	TGTGCCAGCAGTACCCCCAGGGCGGGCTCTCAGCAGTTCTTC	CASSTPRAGSQQFF
TRBJ2-7	TRBV7-9	TRBD2	-	TGTGCCAGCAGCACCGCTAGCGGGCCCGGCTACCAGCAGTACTTC	CASSTASGPGYQQYF
TRBJ2-7	TRBV6-6	TRBD2	few	TGTGCCACCTCCCTAGCGGGAGACTACGAGCAGTACTTC	CATSLAGDYEQYF
TRBJ2-7	TRBV29-1	TRBD1	many	TGCAGCGTTGGTCAGGGGGCGGAAGGGCAGTACTTC	CSVGQGAEGQYF
TRBJ2-7	TRBV7-2	-	many	TGTGCCAGCAGCTTAGATTCCGGTCCCTACGAGCAGTACTTC	CASSLDSGPYEQYF
TRBJ2-4	TRBV7-8	-	many	TGTGCCAGCAGCCCCCCTCTCGTTGCCAAAAACATTCAGTACTTC	CASSPPLVAKNIQYF
TRBJ2-2	TRBV27	TRBD2	few	TGTGCCAGCAGTTTCGTCCGAGTTGCGGGAGATGACACCGGGGAGCTGTTTTTT	CASSFVRVAGDDTGELFF
TRBJ1-1	TRBV28	-	many	TGTGCCAGCAGTTTAAGTTCAGAAGCTTTCTTT	CASSLSSEAFF
TRBJ2-6	TRBV5-4	TRBD1	few	TGTGCCAGCAGCTTATCTCTGATCGGGACAGCATCTTTGAGGGCCAACGTCCTGACTTTC	CASSLSLIGTASLRANVLTF
TRBJ2-2	TRBV12-3/TRBV12-4	TRBD2	many	TGTGCCAGCAGGTCACGAGCGGGAGCCAACACCGGGGAGCTGTTTTTT	CASRSRAGANTGELFF